Considering frequency, the clone carrying this T cell receptor (beta chain) is medium-sized. The antigen remains undetermined. The data were taken from a study of T cell clusters in autoimmune cytopenias. One tube held mixed TRB-A and TRB-B primer pools for touch-down PCR. TCRdb processed the multiplex PCR reads again and assigns one entry to each CDR3 protein, with no DNA. The listing records roughly 5,100 distinct CDR3 sequences. Whole-study results and caveats: Comparing secondary cytopenia with chronic lymphocytic leukemia showed no cluster-lack signature, apparently masked by lymphoma repertoire. TRB repertoire shifts in secondary cytopenia and chronic lymphocytic leukemia mostly reflected lymphoma, not autoimmunity.

Each sample's input was approximately 270 ng genomic DNA, some 34,000 genome equivalents. Germline loops: CDR1 MNHEY, CDR2 SVGAGI. This CDR3 spans 11 amino acids. The chain couples TRBV6-5 to TRBJ1-1. Sequencing used peripheral blood. The receptor's source is a human donor with an autoimmune cytopenia or autoimmune hepatitis (not recorded which). CDR3 residues: CASSEWASAFF.